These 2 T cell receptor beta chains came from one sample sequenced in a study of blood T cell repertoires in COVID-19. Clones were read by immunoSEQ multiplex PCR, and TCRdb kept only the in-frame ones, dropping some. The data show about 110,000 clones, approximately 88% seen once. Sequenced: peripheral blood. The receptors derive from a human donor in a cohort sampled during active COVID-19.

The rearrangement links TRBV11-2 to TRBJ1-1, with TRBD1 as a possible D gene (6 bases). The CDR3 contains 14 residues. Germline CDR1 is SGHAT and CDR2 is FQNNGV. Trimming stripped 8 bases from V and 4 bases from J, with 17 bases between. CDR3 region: CASLKAGGATEAFF. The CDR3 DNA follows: TGTGCCAGCCTCAAGGCGGGGGGGGCCACTGAAGCTTTCTTT.

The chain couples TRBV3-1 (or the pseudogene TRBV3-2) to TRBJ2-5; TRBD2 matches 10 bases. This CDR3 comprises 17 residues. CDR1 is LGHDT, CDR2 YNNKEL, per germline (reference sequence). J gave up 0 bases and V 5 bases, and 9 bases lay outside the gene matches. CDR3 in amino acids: CASSYQSTSGNQETQYF. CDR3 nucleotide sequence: TGTGCCAGCAGCTACCAATCCACTAGCGGGAACCAAGAGACCCAGTACTTC.